This entry lists 32 T cell receptor beta chains sequenced from one sample in a study of shared clonotypes between healthy human individuals. Sequencing used immunoSEQ multiplex PCR; TCRdb keeps in-frame clones, though not all of them. The profile shows roughly 2.6 million clones, around nine tenths of them singletons. Sequencing was performed on naive CD4+ T cells sorted from blood. Regarding subset: CD45RA+ positively selected. The receptor source for this set is a man aged 18 to 30 in good health.

This clone appeared a few times. The chain links TRBV7-9 to TRBJ1-6; D remains ambiguous. CDR1 and CDR2 (germline): SEHNR, FQNEAQ (reference sequence). This CDR3 has 15 residues. Trimming removed 2 bases at V and 5 bases at J, with 10 bases between. The CDR3 loop reads CASSLSRQDNSPLHF. Written as DNA, the CDR3 is TGTGCCAGCAGCTTAAGTCGTCAGGATAATTCACCCCTCCACTTT.

The chain is built from TRBV11-3 and TRBJ2-5, with D perhaps TRBD1 (6 bases). This CDR3 region has 15 residues. The V gene lost 1 base and the J gene lost 3 bases, with 12 bases spanning the gap. CDR1 and CDR2 (germline): SGHNT, YENEEA. CDR3 bases: TGTGCCAGCAGCTTAGGAGGGGACACAAAAGAGACCCAGTACTTC. Encoded protein: CASSLGGDTKETQYF.

The gene calls are TRBV29-1 and TRBJ2-7, with D unclear. This CDR3 contains 13 residues. Trimming pared 4 bases from V and 1 base from J, leaving 11 bases between. Germline V gives CDR1 SQVTM, CDR2 ANQGSEA. CDR3 amino acids: CSVATRLSYEQYF. CDR3 coding DNA: TGCAGCGTTGCTACCCGCTTGTCCTACGAGCAGTACTTC.

Remarks on this clone: Distinct nucleotide sequences in the sample also encode this CDR3. This chain uses TRBV7-2 with TRBJ2-3; D gene unclear. Trimming pared 2 bases from V and 2 bases from J, leaving 5 bases between. Germline CDR1 and CDR2: SGHTA and FQGNSA. The CDR3 is made up of 13 amino acids. CDR3 loop: CASSLPPTDTQYF. CDR3 in DNA: TGTGCCAGCAGCTTACCCCCCACAGATACGCAGTATTTT.

The chain carries TRBV2 and TRBJ2-7; the match to TRBD2 covers 10 bases. Germline values: CDR1 SNHLY, CDR2 FYNNEI. V dropped 6 bases and J dropped 6; count of bases not matched to a gene: 11. The CDR3 spans 15 residues. CDR3 sequence: CASRSSGGATSEQYF. CDR3 in DNA: TGTGCCAGCAGGTCCAGCGGGGGGGCCACTAGCGAGCAGTACTTC.

This clone came up once. The rearrangement links TRBV7-9 to TRBJ2-5, with D unresolved. Between the trimmed V and J ends, which lost 1 base and 1 base, there was a span of 10 bases. The CDR3 extends over 15 amino acids. Germline loops: CDR1 SEHNR, CDR2 FQNEAQ (reference sequence). DNA of the CDR3: TGTGCCAGCAGCTTAGGGGTCGTACTCCAAGAGACCCAGTACTTC. This gives the protein CASSLGVVLQETQYF.

The chain couples TRBV19 to TRBJ1-6; D is undetermined. The CDR3 length is 15 residues. Deletions cut 0 bases from V and 7 bases from J, with 10 bases between. Germline CDR1 and CDR2: LNHDA and SQIVND (reference sequence). CDR3 DNA: TGTGCCAGTAGTATAGACAAACTAGGGAATTCACCCCTCCACTTT. Translating it yields CASSIDKLGNSPLHF.

Notes on this clone: This specimen includes other DNA sequences encoding the same CDR3. This CDR3 is CSARDLPEAFF. The CDR3 DNA sequence: TGCAGTGCTAGAGATCTCCCTGAAGCTTTCTTT. The chain couples TRBV20-1 to TRBJ1-1, with unresolved D. From germline, CDR1 is DFQATT and CDR2 SNEGSKA (reference sequence). The V gene lost 0 bases and the J gene lost 6 bases, with 5 bases spanning the gap. The CDR3 runs 11 residues.

V and J are TRBV6-1 and TRBJ2-5; perhaps TRBD2 as D (5 bases). Trimming removed 7 bases at V and 10 bases at J, with 13 bases between. The CDR3 runs 11 residues. Germline V gives CDR1 MNHNS, CDR2 SASEGT. CDR3 residues: CASNLGEGQYF. The CDR3 DNA sequence: TGTGCCAGCAATCTGGGAGAGGGCCAGTACTTC.

J is TRBJ1-4 and V is TRBV6-5; the D is unclear. The CDR3 loop spans 14 amino acids. Germline-derived CDR1 and CDR2 are MNHEY and SVGAGI. With 4 bases removed from V and 8 bases from J, the gap between germline ends came to 14 bases. This CDR3 is CASSSGSGIEKLFF. The CDR3 nucleotides read TGTGCCAGCAGTTCGGGATCCGGGATCGAAAAACTGTTTTTT.

V usage is TRBV5-6 and J usage is TRBJ2-3; D uncertain. The CDR3 extends over 14 amino acids. V gave up 4 bases and J gave up 3 bases, with 12 bases separating them. Germline CDR1 is SGHDT and CDR2 is YYEEEE. In DNA form, the CDR3 reads TGTGCCAGCAGCAGATACAAGAGTACAGATACGCAGTATTTT. Amino acids: CASSRYKSTDTQYF. The full variable domain, rest sourced from reference TRBV5-6 and TRBJ2-3, is DAGVTQSPTHLIKTRGQQVTLRCSPKSGHDTVSWYQQALGQGPQFIFQYYEEEERQRGNFPDRFSGHQFPNYSSELNVNALLLGDSALYLCASSRYKSTDTQYFGPGTRLTVL.

The chain links TRBV29-1 to TRBJ1-1; D not resolved. The germline V and J ends were trimmed by 3 bases and 1 base, with 6 bases remaining between them. The germline gives CDR1 SQVTM, CDR2 ANQGSEA. The CDR3 contains 12 residues. The CDR3 loop is CSVDYGNTEAFF. The CDR3 DNA reads as TGCAGCGTTGACTACGGGAACACTGAAGCTTTCTTT.

The gene calls are TRBV19 and TRBJ1-4, with D uncertain. V lost 6 bases, J lost 1 base, and 12 bases lay in between. The CDR3 runs to 15 residues. Germline V gives CDR1 LNHDA, CDR2 SQIVND (reference sequence). The CDR3 is CASRPNRGTNEKLFF. In DNA form, the CDR3 reads TGTGCCAGTAGACCGAATCGGGGAACTAATGAAAAACTGTTTTTT.

About this clone itself: The sample carries other DNA sequences with the same CDR3. This chain joins TRBV5-1 and TRBJ1-1, with D perhaps matching TRBD1 (6 bases). Germline values: CDR1 SGHRS, CDR2 YFSETQ. The CDR3 covers 14 residues. Deletions cut 1 base from V and 2 bases from J, with 9 bases between. CDR3 region: CASSLTGTNTEAFF. Written as DNA, the CDR3 is TGCGCCAGCAGCTTGACAGGGACTAACACTGAAGCTTTCTTT.

This clone was found a few times. The V call is TRBV7-9, the J call TRBJ1-5; D gene uncertain. CDR1 SEHNR and CDR2 FQNEAQ come from the germline V gene (reference sequence). V was clipped by 5 bases and J by 0 bases, with 11 bases between them. The CDR3 consists of 15 residues. The CDR3 region is CASSPGSNSNQPQHF. CDR3 sequence (DNA): TGTGCCAGCAGCCCTGGCAGCAATAGCAATCAGCCCCAGCATTTT. Full variable domain (rest looked up from reference TRBV7-9 and TRBJ1-5): DTGVSQNPRHKITKRGQNVTFRCDPISEHNRLYWYRQTLGQGPEFLTYFQNEAQLEKSRLLSDRFSAERPKGSFSTLEIQRTEQGDSAMYLCASSPGSNSNQPQHFGDGTRLSIL.

This clone appeared once. The chain uses TRBV9 and TRBJ2-1, with D unresolved. The V end lost 4 bases, the J end lost 4 bases, and 15 bases lay between the germline ends. Germline V gives CDR1 SGDLS, CDR2 YYNGEE. The CDR3 covers 15 residues. The CDR3 is CASSPVYYRYNEQFF. The CDR3 nucleotides are TGTGCCAGCAGCCCTGTCTATTATCGTTACAATGAGCAGTTCTTC.

The chain combines TRBV4-1 with TRBJ2-2; D is undetermined. The CDR3 is 17 residues long. Germline assignment: CDR1 MGHRA and CDR2 YSYEKL. With 0 bases removed from V and 0 bases from J, the gap between germline ends came to 11 bases. For the CDR3, the DNA is TGCGCCAGCAGCCAAGATAGTATACTCGCGAACACCGGGGAGCTGTTTTTT. It yields the protein CASSQDSILANTGELFF.

This chain joins TRBV10-1 and TRBJ2-3, with TRBD1 matching over 7 bases. Germline V gene sequence: CDR1 WNHNN, CDR2 SYGVQD (reference sequence). The CDR3 loop spans 12 amino acids. With V trimmed by 8 bases and J by 5 bases, 4 bases remained unmatched. This CDR3 reads CASSRGLDTQYF. In nucleotides, the CDR3 is TGCGCCAGCTCCAGGGGGTTAGATACGCAGTATTTT.

A few counts support this clone. V is TRBV18 and J is TRBJ1-1; the D is unclear. Trimming left V 3 bases short and J 3 bases short, with 17 bases between. The V gene's germline CDR1 is KGHSH and CDR2 LQKENI. This CDR3 is 16 amino acids long. The CDR3, as DNA: TGTGCCAGCTCACCCCTTATCATTCAGGTACACACTGAAGCTTTCTTT. Translating gives CASSPLIIQVHTEAFF.

The rearrangement links TRBV10-2 to TRBJ2-5; D perhaps matches TRBD1 (6 bases). Germline V CDR1 and CDR2: WSHSY, SAAADI. CDR3 size: 14 residues. V lost 6 bases, J lost 11 bases, and 22 bases lay in between. The CDR3 is CASRSATLTGIQYF. Here the CDR3 DNA reads TGCGCCAGCAGGTCCGCGACATTAACAGGGATTCAGTACTTC.

The chain recombines TRBV19 with TRBJ2-7; D uncertain. CDR1 and CDR2 (germline): LNHDA, SQIVND (reference sequence). V was clipped by 5 bases and J by 5 bases, with 16 bases between them. This CDR3 is built from 14 residues. CDR3 sequence reads: CASSPPRANHEQYF. The CDR3, as DNA: TGTGCCAGTAGTCCCCCCCGTGCCAACCACGAGCAGTACTTC.

The genes are TRBV28 and TRBJ1-3; D is undetermined. The CDR3 loop spans 17 amino acids. Germline V gene sequence: CDR1 MDHEN, CDR2 SYDVKM. Trimming left V 8 bases short and J 0 bases short, with 20 bases between. CDR3 nucleotide sequence: TGTGCCAGCGGGGAGTATTGGGCGCAAAGCTCTGGAAACACCATATATTTT. It specifies CASGEYWAQSSGNTIYF.

The chain links TRBV5-1 to TRBJ2-1, with 8 nucleotides matching TRBD1. Germline V lookup: CDR1 SGHRS, CDR2 YFSETQ. There are 16 residues in the CDR3. The junction had 8 bases not matched to a gene; V was cut back by 4 bases and J by 2 bases. The CDR3 here is CASSPTGALTYNEQFF. The CDR3 region has the DNA TGCGCCAGCAGCCCGACAGGGGCGCTGACCTACAATGAGCAGTTCTTC.

The chain employs TRBV11-2 and TRBJ1-4; a weak D match, TRBD1 (5 bases). The CDR3 has 18 residues. In germline, CDR1 is SGHAT, CDR2 FQNNGV. V was pared by 5 bases and J by 3 bases, with 22 bases between. CDR3 in DNA: TGTGCCAGCAGCGTCCCGGGGGGAGGGGATTTCCCTAATGAAAAACTGTTTTTT. It encodes CASSVPGGGDFPNEKLFF.

The chain couples TRBV6-5 to TRBJ1-1; D is ambiguous. CDR1 MNHEY and CDR2 SVGAGI come from the germline V gene. Trimming stripped 4 bases from V and 6 bases from J, with 15 bases between. The CDR3 has 14 residues. CDR3 region: CASSSHMDPAEAFF. The CDR3 region has the DNA TGTGCCAGCAGTTCCCACATGGACCCCGCTGAAGCTTTCTTT.

This rearrangement joins TRBV30 to TRBJ2-7, with D tentatively TRBD1 (5 bases). Germline CDR1 and CDR2: GTSNPN and SVGIG (reference sequence). Trimming stripped 3 bases from V and 4 bases from J, with 7 bases between. The CDR3 is 11 residues long. Here the CDR3 DNA reads TGTGCCTGGAGCCGACAGTACGAGCAGTACTTC. This sequence encodes CAWSRQYEQYF.

The chain has TRBV21-1 and TRBJ2-2; TRBD2 is the table's D call and was not checked against the DNA. TRBV21-1 is a pseudogene segment. This CDR3 region has 16 residues. The CDR3 is CASSKDEAPNTGELFF. The CDR3 nucleotides are TGTGCCAGCAGCAAAGACGAGGCCCCGAACACCGGGGAGCTGTTTTTT.

Note on this clone: Other DNA variants within this sample encode the same CDR3. This CDR3 is CASSLGSYNEQFF. The CDR3 DNA follows: TGCGCCAGCAGCTTGGGCAGTTACAATGAGCAGTTCTTC. The chain employs TRBV5-1 and TRBJ2-1; no clear D gene. This CDR3 has 13 residues. Germline CDR1 SGHRS, CDR2 YFSETQ. Trimming shortened V by 0 bases and J by 4 bases, and 5 bases separated the two germline ends.

V is TRBV6-5 and J is TRBJ2-7; 10 bases line up with TRBD2. V lost 6 bases and J lost 2; bases outside the gene matches: 7. The germline V gene has CDR1 MNHEY and CDR2 SVGAGI. This CDR3 is built from 15 residues. The CDR3 DNA sequence: TGTGCCAGCAGAACCGTAGCGGGGGGCACCTACGAGCAGTACTTC. As protein: CASRTVAGGTYEQYF.

The chain carries TRBV5-1 and TRBJ2-5, with 10 bases that match TRBD1. Per the germline V gene, CDR1 is SGHRS and CDR2 is YFSETQ. CDR3 length: 13 amino acids. V was pared by 4 bases and J by 6 bases, with 3 bases of the junction left unmatched. The CDR3 is CASSPGQGQTQYF. Here the CDR3 DNA reads TGCGCCAGCAGCCCGGGACAGGGGCAGACCCAGTACTTC.

This clone was detected a few times. J is TRBJ1-2 and V is TRBV30, with TRBD1 as a possible D gene (6 bases). Germline V gene sequence: CDR1 GTSNPN, CDR2 SVGIG (reference sequence). V dropped 3 bases and J dropped 7 bases, with 15 bases sitting between them. CDR3 length: 13 residues. The CDR3, as DNA: TGTGCCTGGAGCCAGACAGGTGCGGGTGGCTACACCTTC. This encodes CAWSQTGAGGYTF.

With regard to this clone: The same CDR3 arises from other DNA sequences in this sample as well. V and J are TRBV5-4 and TRBJ1-4, with TRBD1 as a possible D gene (6 bases). With 0 bases removed from V and 8 bases from J, the gap between germline ends came to 11 bases. Per germline, CDR1 SGHNT and CDR2 YYREEE (reference sequence). CDR3 size: 14 residues. This chain's CDR3 is CASSLGQEGEKLFF. CDR3 DNA sequence: TGTGCCAGCAGCTTGGGACAGGAGGGCGAAAAACTGTTTTTT.